This TCR beta chain stems from a study of blood T cell repertoires in COVID-19. Study as a whole: Samples of COVID-19 (acute and convalescent) were obtained from the United States, Italy and Spain. PBMCs, B-cell-depleted T cells, or T cells were the source of the cDNA or gDNA that made up the material.

Germline V gene lookup returns CDR1 LNHDA and CDR2 SQIVND (reference sequence). This CDR3 comprises 14 residues. With 3 bases clipped from V and 2 bases from J, the junction kept 2 bases outside the gene matches. Source study methods: Nucleated cell number was recorded as an estimate derived from reference gene primer amplification. Sequencing used immunoSEQ multiplex PCR; TCRdb keeps in-frame clones, though not all of them. That table supplies the V and J calls and clone size; D and trimming were determined from the DNA. The sample has approximately 41,000 clones; around 90% are singletons. Sequencing used peripheral blood. This TCR was recovered from a human donor in a cohort sampled during active COVID-19. The V gene is TRBV19, the J gene TRBJ2-7, with 9 bases lining up with TRBD1. The CDR3 sequence is CASSIGTGTYEQYF. Here the CDR3 DNA reads TGTGCCAGTAGTATCGGGACAGGGACCTACGAGCAGTACTTC.